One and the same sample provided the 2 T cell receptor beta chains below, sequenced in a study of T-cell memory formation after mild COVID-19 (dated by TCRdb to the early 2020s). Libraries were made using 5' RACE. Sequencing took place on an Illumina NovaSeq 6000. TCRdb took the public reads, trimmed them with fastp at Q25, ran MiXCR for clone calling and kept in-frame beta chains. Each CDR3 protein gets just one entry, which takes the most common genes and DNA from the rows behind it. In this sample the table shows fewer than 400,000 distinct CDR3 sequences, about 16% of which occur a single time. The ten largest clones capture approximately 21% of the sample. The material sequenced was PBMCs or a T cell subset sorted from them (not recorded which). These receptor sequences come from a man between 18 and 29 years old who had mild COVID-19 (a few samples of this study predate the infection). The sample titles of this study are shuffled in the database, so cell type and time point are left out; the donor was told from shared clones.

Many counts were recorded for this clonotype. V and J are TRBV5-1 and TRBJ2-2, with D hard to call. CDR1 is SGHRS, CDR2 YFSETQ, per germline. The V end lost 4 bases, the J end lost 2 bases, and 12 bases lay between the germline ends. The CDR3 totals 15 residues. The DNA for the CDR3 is TGCGCCAGCAGCCCCGCCCGGGCCAACACCGGGGAGCTGTTTTTT. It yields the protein CASSPARANTGELFF. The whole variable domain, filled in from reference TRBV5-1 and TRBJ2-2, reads KAGVTQTPRYLIKTRGQQVTLSCSPISGHRSVSWYQQTPGQGLQFLFEYFSETQRNKGNFPGRFSGRQFSNSRSEMNVSTLELGDSALYLCASSPARANTGELFFGEGSRLTVL.

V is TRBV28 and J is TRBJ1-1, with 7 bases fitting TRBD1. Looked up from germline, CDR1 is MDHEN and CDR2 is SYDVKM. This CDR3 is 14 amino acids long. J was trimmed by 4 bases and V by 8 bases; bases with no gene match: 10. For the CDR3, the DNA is TGTGCCAGCGCGACAGGGACCAGGGGCACTGAAGCTTTCTTT. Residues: CASATGTRGTEAFF.